This TCR beta chain was captured in a study of monozygotic twins with inflammatory bowel disease. From its re-call of the 5' RACE reads, TCRdb lists each CDR3 protein once, without DNA. Its table lists about 160,000 distinct CDR3 sequences. Per germline, CDR1 SGHTA and CDR2 FQGNSA. CDR3 length equals 16 residues. Sequencing input: blood. This clonotype was obtained from a human donor with ulcerative colitis or Crohn's disease, or a healthy co-twin of an affected twin (not recorded which). The chain is built from TRBV7-2 and TRBJ1-1; absent DNA, TCRdb's TRBD1 call cannot be checked. CDR3 loop: CASSPLAQGALTEAFF. Variable domain in full (rest from reference TRBV7-2 and TRBJ1-1): GAGVSQSPSNKVTEKGKDVELRCDPISGHTALYWYRQSLGQGLEFLIYFQGNSAPDKSGLPSDRFSAERTGGSVSTLTIQRTQQEDSAVYLCASSPLAQGALTEAFFGQGTRLTVV.